This T cell receptor (beta chain) was identified in a study of T cells after posttransplantation cyclophosphamide (dated by TCRdb to about 2016). As for the study more broadly: The study tracked T cell repertoire reconstitution by TRB sequencing after myeloablative bone marrow transplantation using posttransplantation cyclophosphamide as GVHD prophylaxis. Samples from approximately 37 PTCy-treated patients, along with samples from some 17 of their related bone marrow donors, underwent antigen receptor sequencing. Blood from all 30 or so PTCy patients with 1-year posttransplant specimens was subjected to TRB sequencing. In 3 patients, TRB sequencing was also performed on up to about 3 more blood samples taken 2 to 5.2 years after transplant, and in 4 patients, pretransplant blood was also TRB-sequenced. Because TRA and TRB clonality were tightly correlated in fewer than 10 samples, subsequent TCR analyses were focused on TRB only. Public TRB sequences were searched against a database of over 3,000 sequences associated with responses to pathogens, tumor antigens, self-antigens and alloantigens. On the study overall, not on this receptor specifically: Across the roughly 48 patients, TRB clonality was highly associated with recipient CMV seropositivity and CMV reactivation, and diversity with PTCy was similar to that in the CNI/methotrexate controls. Donor-recipient similarity was low at 1-2 months but rose over the first year, and later blood repertoires were often dominated by donor CD8+ memory clones. The TRB repertoires of T cells infiltrating skin or the GI tract showed only limited overlap with the TRB repertoires found in blood.

TRB sequencing was run on genomic DNA with either the immunoSEQ assay at survey resolution or the hsTCRB kit. In the source study's methods: The immunoSEQ software was used for initial read processing, and the LymphoSeq R package was used for repertoire analyses. Clonality was computed as 1 minus normalized Shannon entropy; Gini coefficient was also calculated for each TRB dataset. Phenotypes of unsorted samples were inferred by mapping TRB sequences from sorted subsets of the recipient or donor onto the same recipient's unsorted samples. TCRdb limited this immuneACCESS table to in-frame rearrangements with V and J called. A share of clones is missing; checked studies link under half to unresolved V genes, and the rest is unexplained. D and trimming come from the DNA, and the V and J calls and clone size come from that table. Across this sample, 25,000 to 35,000 clones were tabulated and none appeared just once. Under 5.5% of the sample comes from the top ten.

The V end loses 6 bases and the J end loses 9 bases, and a stretch of 8 bases separates them. In the germline V gene, CDR1 corresponds to MNHEY and CDR2 to SVGEGT. Taken from cysteine to phenylalanine, the CDR3 has 10 residues. Solely the CDR3 DNA is kept, with 30 bases framed from the first base. This clone was counted only a few times. What antigen it recognizes has not been identified. Per-base qualities were not stored, and no clone one base away is much larger. On the day of marrow donation, related bone marrow donors gave peripheral blood samples. Mononuclear cells from peripheral blood and bone marrow were separated by Ficoll-Hypaque density centrifugation and then cryopreserved.

The sample taken for sequencing was PBMCs. This TCR came from a young woman in good health and a related stem cell transplant donor. The rearranged chain carries TRBV6-2 or TRBV6-3 and TRBJ2-5, with a tentative D call of TRBD1 or TRBD2, each matching 5 bases. The DNA sequence is given as TGTGCCAGCAGAGAGGGGCCCCAGTACTTC. Its translation is CASREGPQYF.